A selection of T cell receptor beta chains follows, all from one sample in a study of T cells in localized non-small cell lung cancer. Here immunoSEQ multiplex PCR was the method, and the copy in TCRdb shows in-frame clones only, minus some. The sample lists about 82,000 clones; over 70% were seen once. The sequencing here drew on PBMCs, taken before any cancer treatment. These receptors were collected from a man between 40 and 69 years old with stage II squamous cell lung carcinoma. The CDR3 runs from the conserved cysteine through the conserved F or W. D genes are given only for firm matches. Clone size is given for some rows only: seen once, a few or many times, or a class if the clone is expanded.

>TRBV5-6|NA|TRBJ2-7|NA
CASSRAGQPYEQYF
TGTGCCAGCAGCAGGGCGGGACAGCCCTACGAGCAGTACTTC
>TRBV30|TRBD1|TRBJ1-3|once
CAWGDSFSGNTIYF
TGTGCCTGGGGGGACAGCTTCTCTGGAAACACCATATATTTT
>TRBV11-2|NA|TRBJ2-5|NA
CASSLAGVKETQYF
TGTGCCAGCAGCTTAGCGGGGGTAAAAGAGACCCAGTACTTC
>TRBV5-6|NA|TRBJ1-1|NA
CASSLDVGGTEAFF
TGTGCCAGCAGCTTGGACGTGGGGGGCACTGAAGCTTTCTTT
>TRBV14|NA|TRBJ2-7|NA
CASSPQGWSYEQYF
TGTGCCAGCAGCCCACAAGGCTGGTCCTACGAGCAGTACTTC
>TRBV13|TRBD2|TRBJ2-3|NA
CASSLGTSGDSTDTQYF
TGTGCCAGCAGCTTGGGGACTAGCGGGGATAGCACAGATACGCAGTATTTT
>TRBV7-3|NA|TRBJ2-1|NA
CASSLQNEQFF
TGTGCCAGCAGCTTACAGAATGAGCAGTTCTTC
>TRBV4-1|TRBD2|TRBJ2-5|NA
CASSPGTRQETQYF
TGCGCCAGCAGCCCAGGGACTAGACAAGAGACCCAGTACTTC
>TRBV9|NA|TRBJ1-6|NA
CASSPRQSDNSPLHF
TGTGCCAGCAGCCCCCGACAGTCCGATAATTCACCCCTCCACTTT
>TRBV28|TRBD2|TRBJ2-3|few
CASSLGSGLSTDTQYF
TGTGCCAGCAGTTTAGGTAGCGGGCTATCCACAGATACGCAGTATTTT
>TRBV5-1|TRBD2|TRBJ2-5|NA
CASSLTSGGAGIETQYF
TGCGCCAGCAGCTTGACTAGCGGGGGGGCCGGGATCGAGACCCAGTACTTC
>TRBV10-3|TRBD2|TRBJ2-3|NA
CASSGGGTDTQYF
TGTGCCAGTAGCGGGGGGGGCACAGATACGCAGTATTTT
>TRBV9|NA|TRBJ2-1|NA
CASSEGGASYNEQFF
TGTGCCAGCAGCGAGGGGGGCGCCTCCTACAATGAGCAGTTCTTC
>TRBV19|NA|TRBJ1-6|few
CASSIGQHITNSPLHF
TGTGCCAGTAGTATTGGGCAGCACATTACTAATTCACCCCTCCACTTT
>TRBV29-1|TRBD2|TRBJ2-2|NA
CSVAASGVNTGELFF
TGCAGCGTTGCGGCTAGCGGAGTTAACACCGGGGAGCTGTTTTTT
>TRBV7-9|NA|TRBJ1-5|NA
CASSLVAANQPQHF
TGTGCCAGCAGCTTAGTGGCGGCAAACCAGCCCCAGCATTTT
>TRBV6-6|NA|TRBJ1-2|few
CASSPGTYSNYGYTF
TGTGCCAGCAGTCCAGGGACCTACTCTAACTATGGCTACACCTTC
>TRBV15|TRBD2|TRBJ2-2|NA
CATTSGSGNTGELFF
TGTGCCACCACTAGCGGGAGCGGCAACACCGGGGAGCTGTTTTTT
>TRBV28|NA|TRBJ1-1|NA
CASSLGTALNTEAFF
TGTGCCAGCTCTCTAGGGACGGCACTGAACACTGAAGCTTTCTTT
>TRBV19|TRBD1|TRBJ2-7|once
CASSAPGQGFDEQYF
TGTGCCAGTAGCGCACCGGGACAGGGGTTTGACGAGCAGTACTTC
>TRBV10-3|NA|TRBJ1-1|few
CAISESEVRNTEAFF
TGTGCCATCAGTGAGTCTGAGGTCAGGAACACTGAAGCTTTCTTT
>TRBV7-3|NA|TRBJ2-2|NA
CASSLRAGSTGELFF
TGTGCCAGCAGCTTACGGGCAGGGAGCACCGGGGAGCTGTTTTTT
>TRBV28|TRBD2|TRBJ2-1|NA
CASSQTSGRGNEQFF
TGTGCCAGCAGTCAAACTAGCGGGAGAGGCAATGAGCAGTTCTTC
>TRBV11-1|NA|TRBJ2-5|NA
CASSLGREETQYF
TGTGCCAGCAGCTTGGGAAGGGAAGAGACCCAGTACTTC
>TRBV30|NA|TRBJ1-4|NA
CASRRANEKLFF
TGTGCCTCTCGGAGGGCCAATGAAAAACTGTTTTTT
>TRBV6-6|NA|TRBJ1-1|NA
CASSYSNAPNTEAFF
TGTGCCAGCAGTTACTCGAATGCCCCGAACACTGAAGCTTTCTTT
>TRBV6-1|TRBD1|TRBJ2-5|NA
CASNRGFETQYF
TGTGCCAGCAACAGGGGTTTCGAGACCCAGTACTTC
>TRBV7-6|NA|TRBJ2-3|NA
CASSLGAISTDTQYF
TGTGCCAGCAGCTTAGGGGCCATAAGCACAGATACGCAGTATTTT
>TRBV2|NA|TRBJ1-5|few
CASSGLKGAGNQPQHF
TGTGCCAGCAGTGGTCTAAAAGGGGCTGGCAATCAGCCCCAGCATTTT
>TRBV30|TRBD1|TRBJ2-7|NA
CAWSDRTGGRDYTYEQYF
TGTGCCTGGAGTGACCGGACAGGGGGGCGCGACTACACCTACGAGCAGTACTTC
>TRBV5-1|TRBD1|TRBJ2-2|NA
CASSSKGQGNTGELFF
TGCGCCAGCAGCTCAAAGGGACAGGGGAACACCGGGGAGCTGTTTTTT